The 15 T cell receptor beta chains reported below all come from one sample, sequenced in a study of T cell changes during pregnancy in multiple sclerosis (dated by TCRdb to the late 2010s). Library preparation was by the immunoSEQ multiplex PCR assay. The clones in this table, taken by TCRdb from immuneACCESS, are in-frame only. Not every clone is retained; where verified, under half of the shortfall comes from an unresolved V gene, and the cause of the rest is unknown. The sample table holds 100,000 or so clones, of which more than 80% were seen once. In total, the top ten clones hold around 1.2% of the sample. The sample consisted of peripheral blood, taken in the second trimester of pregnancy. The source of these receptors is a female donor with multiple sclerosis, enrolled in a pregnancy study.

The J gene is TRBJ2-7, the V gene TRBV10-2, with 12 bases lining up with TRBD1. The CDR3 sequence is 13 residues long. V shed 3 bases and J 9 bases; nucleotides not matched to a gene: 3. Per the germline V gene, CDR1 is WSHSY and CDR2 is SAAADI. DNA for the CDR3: TGCGCCAGCAGTGACGGGACAGGGGGCGCGCAGTACTTC. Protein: CASSDGTGGAQYF.

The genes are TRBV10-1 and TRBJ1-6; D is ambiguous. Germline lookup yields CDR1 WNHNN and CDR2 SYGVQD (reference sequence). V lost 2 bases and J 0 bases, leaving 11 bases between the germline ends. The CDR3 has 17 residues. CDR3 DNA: TGCGCCAGCAGTGAGGGAGGAGACGGCTCCTATAATTCACCCCTCCACTTT. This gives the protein CASSEGGDGSYNSPLHF.

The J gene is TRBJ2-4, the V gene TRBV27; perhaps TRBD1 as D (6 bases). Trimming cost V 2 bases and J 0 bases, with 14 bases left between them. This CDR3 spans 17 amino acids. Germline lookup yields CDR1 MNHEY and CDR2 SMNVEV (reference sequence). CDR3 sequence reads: CASSLKGGLLAKNIQYF. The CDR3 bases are TGTGCCAGCAGTTTAAAAGGGGGTCTCCTAGCCAAAAACATTCAGTACTTC.

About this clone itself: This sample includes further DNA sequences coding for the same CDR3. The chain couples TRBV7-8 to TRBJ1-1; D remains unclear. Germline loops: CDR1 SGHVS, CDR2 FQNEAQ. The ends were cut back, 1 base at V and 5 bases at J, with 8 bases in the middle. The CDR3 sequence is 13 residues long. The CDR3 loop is CASSLGGGTEAFF. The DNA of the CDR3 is TGTGCCAGCAGCTTAGGAGGCGGGACTGAAGCTTTCTTT.

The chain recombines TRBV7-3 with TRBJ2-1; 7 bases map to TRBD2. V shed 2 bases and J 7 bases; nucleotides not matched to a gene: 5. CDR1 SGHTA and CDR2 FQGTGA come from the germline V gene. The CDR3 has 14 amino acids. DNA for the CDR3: TGTGCCAGCAGCTTAGCGGGAGATTTAAATGAGCAGTTCTTC. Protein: CASSLAGDLNEQFF.

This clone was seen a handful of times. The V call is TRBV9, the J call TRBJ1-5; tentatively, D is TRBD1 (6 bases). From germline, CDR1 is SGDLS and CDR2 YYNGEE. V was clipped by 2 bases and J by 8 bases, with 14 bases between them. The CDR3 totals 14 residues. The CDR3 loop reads CASSVNQQGEPQHF. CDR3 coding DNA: TGTGCCAGCAGCGTTAACCAACAGGGCGAGCCCCAGCATTTT.

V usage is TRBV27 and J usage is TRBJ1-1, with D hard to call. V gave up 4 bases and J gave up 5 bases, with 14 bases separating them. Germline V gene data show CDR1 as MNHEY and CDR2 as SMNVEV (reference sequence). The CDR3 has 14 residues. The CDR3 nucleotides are TGTGCCAGCAGTTACGACACTAGGGAGACTGAAGCTTTCTTT. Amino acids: CASSYDTRETEAFF.

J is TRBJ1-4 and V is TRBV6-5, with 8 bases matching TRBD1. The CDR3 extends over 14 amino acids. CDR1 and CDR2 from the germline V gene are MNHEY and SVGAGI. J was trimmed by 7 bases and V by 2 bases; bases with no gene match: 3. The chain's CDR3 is CASSYDRGSEKLFF. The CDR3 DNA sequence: TGTGCCAGCAGTTACGACAGGGGTAGTGAAAAACTGTTTTTT.

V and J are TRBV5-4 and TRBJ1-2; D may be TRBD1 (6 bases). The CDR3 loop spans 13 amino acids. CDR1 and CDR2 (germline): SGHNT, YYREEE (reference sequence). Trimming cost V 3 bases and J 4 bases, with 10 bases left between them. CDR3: CASSSRDTYGYTF. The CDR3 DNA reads TGTGCCAGCAGCTCCCGGGACACCTATGGCTACACCTTC.

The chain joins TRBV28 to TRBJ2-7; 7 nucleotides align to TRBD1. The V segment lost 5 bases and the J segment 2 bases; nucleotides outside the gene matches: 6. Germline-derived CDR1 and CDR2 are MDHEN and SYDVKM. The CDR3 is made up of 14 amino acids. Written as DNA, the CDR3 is TGTGCCAGCAGTCGCCGGGACAGAACCTACGAGCAGTACTTC. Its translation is CASSRRDRTYEQYF. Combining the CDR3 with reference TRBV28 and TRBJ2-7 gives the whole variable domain DVKVTQSSRYLVKRTGEKVFLECVQDMDHENMFWYRQDPGLGLRLIYFSYDVKMKEKGDIPEGYSVSREKKERFSLILESASTNQTSMYLCASSRRDRTYEQYFGPGTRLTVT.

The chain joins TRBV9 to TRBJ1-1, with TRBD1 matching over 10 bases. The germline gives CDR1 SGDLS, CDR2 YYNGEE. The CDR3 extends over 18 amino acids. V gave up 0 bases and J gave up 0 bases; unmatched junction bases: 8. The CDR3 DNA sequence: TGTGCCAGCAGCGTAGAAGGGACAGGGGAGGGGGTGAACACTGAAGCTTTCTTT. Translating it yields CASSVEGTGEGVNTEAFF.

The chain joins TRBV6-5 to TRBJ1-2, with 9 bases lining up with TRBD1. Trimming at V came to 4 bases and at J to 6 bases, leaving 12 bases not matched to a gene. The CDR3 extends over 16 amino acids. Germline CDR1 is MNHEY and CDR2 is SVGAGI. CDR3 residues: CASSSVPGQGLNGYTF. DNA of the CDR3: TGTGCCAGCAGTTCCGTCCCGGGACAGGGATTGAATGGCTACACCTTC.

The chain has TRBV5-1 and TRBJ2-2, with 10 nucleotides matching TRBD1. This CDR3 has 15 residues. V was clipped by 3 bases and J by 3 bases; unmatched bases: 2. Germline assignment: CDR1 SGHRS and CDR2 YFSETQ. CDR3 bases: TGCGCCAGCAGCTACGGGACAGGGGACACCGGGGAGCTGTTTTTT. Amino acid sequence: CASSYGTGDTGELFF.

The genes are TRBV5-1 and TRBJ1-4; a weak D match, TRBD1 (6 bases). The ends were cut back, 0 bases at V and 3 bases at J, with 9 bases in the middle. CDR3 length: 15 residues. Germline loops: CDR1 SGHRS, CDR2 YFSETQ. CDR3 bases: TGCGCCAGCAGCTTGGGGACAGTATCTAATGAAAAACTGTTTTTT. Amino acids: CASSLGTVSNEKLFF.

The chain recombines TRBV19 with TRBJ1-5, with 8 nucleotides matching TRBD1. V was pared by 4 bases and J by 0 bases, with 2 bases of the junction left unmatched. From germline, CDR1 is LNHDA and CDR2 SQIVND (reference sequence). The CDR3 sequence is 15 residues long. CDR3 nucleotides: TGTGCCAGTAGTACTACAGGGGGTAGCAATCAGCCCCAGCATTTT. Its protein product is CASSTTGGSNQPQHF.